These T cell receptor beta chains were read from a single sample in a study of cytomegalovirus exposure and HLA in healthy donors. Only in-frame clones appear in the TCRdb table, and some are missing; sequencing was by immunoSEQ multiplex PCR. The data contain more than 150,000 clones, roughly 77% of them singletons. The sample taken for sequencing was PBMCs. These receptors all stem from a woman between 50 and 59 years old in good health and CMV-seropositive. CDR3s include the opening cysteine and the closing phenylalanine or tryptophan. D genes are given only for firm matches. Expanded clones are given a class, and other clones once, few, many or no size at all.

TRBV27	TRBJ2-5	.	once	CASSTWSGGRETQYF	TGTGCCAGCAGTACGTGGTCGGGGGGCCGGGAGACCCAGTACTTC
TRBV19	TRBJ2-3	.	.	CASSKIQSLSTDTQYF	TGTGCCAGTAGTAAAATCCAGTCCCTTTCCACAGATACGCAGTATTTT
TRBV19	TRBJ2-5	.	once	CASSIGGRLLETQYF	TGTGCCAGTAGTATAGGGGGGAGGCTATTAGAGACCCAGTACTTC
TRBV7-6	TRBJ1-6	.	.	CASSLVGQSNSPLHF	TGTGCCAGCAGCTTAGTTGGGCAGTCTAATTCACCCCTCCACTTT
TRBV18	TRBJ2-3	TRBD1	.	CASSPTGQPDTQYF	TGTGCCAGCTCACCGACAGGGCAGCCAGATACGCAGTATTTT
TRBV6-5	TRBJ2-2	.	.	CASSYQPTGSTGELFF	TGTGCCAGCAGTTACCAGCCCACAGGGTCCACCGGGGAGCTGTTTTTT
TRBV5-4	TRBJ2-3	.	.	CASSLSSDTQYF	TGTGCCAGCAGCCTCTCCTCAGATACGCAGTATTTT
TRBV7-2	TRBJ2-5	.	.	CASSLEFAVGTQYF	TGTGCCAGCAGCTTAGAATTCGCGGTGGGGACCCAGTACTTC
TRBV11-2	TRBJ2-7	.	.	CASGSGLYYEQYF	TGTGCCAGCGGGTCCGGACTGTACTACGAGCAGTACTTC
TRBV19	TRBJ2-5	.	.	CASSIVWGKRGLGETQYF	TGTGCCAGTAGTATTGTTTGGGGGAAGAGGGGACTGGGAGAGACCCAGTACTTC
TRBV10-3	TRBJ1-1	.	.	CAISVQGAAFF	TGTGCCATCAGTGTGCAGGGTGCAGCTTTCTTT
TRBV7-2	TRBJ1-2	.	.	CASSSGPTGPYGYTF	TGTGCCAGCAGCTCAGGGCCGACAGGCCCCTATGGCTACACCTTC
TRBV11-3	TRBJ2-1	TRBD2	.	CASSLESTSGNNEQFF	TGTGCCAGCAGCTTAGAATCGACTAGCGGTAACAATGAGCAGTTCTTC
TRBV5-8	TRBJ2-1	.	.	CASNRGLQVYNEQFF	TGTGCCAGCAACCGCGGACTCCAAGTGTACAATGAGCAGTTCTTC
TRBV2	TRBJ2-7	.	.	CASSLDFLGGEQYF	TGTGCCAGCAGTTTGGACTTCTTAGGAGGTGAGCAGTACTTC
TRBV7-9	TRBJ1-1	TRBD1	few	CSSSFGQVGTEAFF	TGTTCCAGCAGCTTTGGACAGGTAGGGACTGAAGCTTTCTTT
TRBV9	TRBJ2-6	TRBD1	.	CASSVGQGASSGANVLTF	TGTGCCAGCAGCGTAGGACAGGGTGCTAGCTCTGGGGCCAACGTCCTGACTTTC
TRBV9	TRBJ1-1	.	few	CASSRQAMGNTEAFF	TGTGCCAGCTCGCGACAGGCCATGGGGAACACTGAAGCTTTCTTT
TRBV27	TRBJ2-7	TRBD1	once	CASSSYRGTNEQYF	TGTGCCAGCAGTTCCTACAGGGGGACCAACGAGCAGTACTTC
TRBV11-3	TRBJ2-2	.	few	CASSLTRQITGELFF	TGTGCCAGCAGCTTAACGCGGCAAATCACCGGGGAGCTGTTTTTT
TRBV4-3	TRBJ1-2	TRBD1	once	CASSQQHSRQGINGYTF	TGCGCCAGCAGCCAGCAGCATAGTCGACAGGGAATAAATGGCTACACCTTC
TRBV6-5	TRBJ1-1	TRBD1	.	CASSYSSDRGRRAFF	TGTGCCAGCAGTTACTCGTCGGACAGGGGGCGCAGAGCTTTCTTT
TRBV4-3	TRBJ1-1	.	.	CASSQGRSTMNTEAFF	TGCGCCAGCAGCCAAGGACGGTCGACTATGAACACTGAAGCTTTCTTT
TRBV13	TRBJ2-7	.	.	CASSSWNGRGIYEQYF	TGTGCCAGCAGCTCGTGGAATGGCAGGGGAATATACGAGCAGTACTTC
TRBV4-2	TRBJ1-6	.	.	CASSQAVGGPIDSPLHF	TGTGCCAGCAGCCAAGCGGTGGGGGGACCCATTGATTCACCCCTCCACTTT
TRBV2	TRBJ2-2	TRBD2	.	CASSEGTSGTGELFF	TGTGCCAGCAGTGAAGGGACTAGCGGCACCGGGGAGCTGTTTTTT
TRBV30	TRBJ1-3	.	once	CAWSVARGNTIYF	TGTGCCTGGAGTGTCGCGAGGGGAAACACCATATATTTT
TRBV27	TRBJ1-1	.	.	CASSWKRTVMNTEAFF	TGTGCCAGCAGTTGGAAGAGGACAGTTATGAACACTGAAGCTTTCTTT
TRBV7-9	TRBJ2-3	.	.	CASSRTSTEPSTDTQYF	TGTGCCAGCAGCAGAACATCGACGGAGCCGAGCACAGATACGCAGTATTTT
TRBV18	TRBJ2-7	TRBD2	.	CASSPLEASGGNEQYF	TGTGCCAGCTCACCTCTTGAGGCTAGCGGGGGTAATGAGCAGTACTTC
TRBV28	TRBJ1-1	.	.	CASSTSRNTEAFF	TGTGCCAGCAGTACCTCCAGGAACACTGAAGCTTTCTTT
TRBV28	TRBJ2-7	TRBD1	.	CASSGPQGAYEQYF	TGTGCCAGCAGCGGCCCACAGGGGGCCTACGAGCAGTACTTC
TRBV28	TRBJ2-2	.	.	CASTARGSGELFF	TGTGCCAGCACCGCCAGGGGTTCCGGGGAGCTGTTTTTT
TRBV14	TRBJ1-2	TRBD1	.	CASSQGTGRFSQGYTF	TGTGCCAGCAGCCAAGGGACAGGCCGGTTTTCGCAGGGCTACACCTTC
TRBV15	TRBJ1-2	TRBD1	.	CATSREGGQGRYGYTF	TGTGCCACCAGCAGAGAGGGTGGACAGGGAAGGTATGGCTACACCTTC
TRBV10-3	TRBJ1-4	.	.	CAISEASEKLFF	TGTGCCATCAGTGAGGCGAGTGAAAAACTGTTTTTT
TRBV29-1	TRBJ2-1	.	.	CSAAGTTYNEQFF	TGCAGCGCCGCCGGGACAACATACAATGAGCAGTTCTTC
TRBV18	TRBJ1-5	TRBD1	.	CASSRDRADQPQHF	TGTGCCAGCTCACGGGACAGGGCAGACCAGCCCCAGCATTTT
TRBV9	TRBJ2-7	TRBD2	few	CASSAQGGTNYEQYF	TGTGCCAGCAGCGCTCAAGGAGGGACTAACTACGAGCAGTACTTC
TRBV7-3	TRBJ2-2	TRBD2	.	CASSGPGLAGRGLAGELFF	TGTGCCAGCAGCGGACCGGGACTAGCGGGAAGAGGGTTGGCCGGGGAGCTGTTTTTT
TRBV10-1	TRBJ2-4	TRBD1	.	CASSAGQGGKNIQYF	TGCGCCAGCAGTGCGGGACAGGGTGGCAAAAACATTCAGTACTTC